What follows are 18 T cell receptor beta chains derived from one specimen sequenced in a study of blood T cell repertoires in COVID-19. Data came from immunoSEQ multiplex PCR; TCRdb stores just in-frame clones and leaves some out. The data contain roughly 120,000 clones, about four fifths of them seen just once; the ten biggest clones take up about 2.1%. The sample was peripheral blood. These receptors all come from a man aged 65 to 85 with acute or convalescent COVID-19.

The J gene is TRBJ1-3, the V gene TRBV7-2, with TRBD1 as a possible D gene (5 bases). V dropped 1 base and J dropped 4 bases, with 17 bases sitting between them. This CDR3 has 17 residues. The germline V gene has CDR1 SGHTA and CDR2 FQGNSA. The CDR3 DNA follows: TGTGCCAGCAGCTTAGTAAACGGGTTAGGGGAAGGAAACACCATATATTTT. It specifies CASSLVNGLGEGNTIYF.

Only a few counts were recorded for this clone. The chain combines TRBV7-6 with TRBJ2-3; D might be TRBD2 (7 bases). CDR1 SGHVS and CDR2 FNYEAQ come from the germline V gene. The length of the CDR3 is 17 residues. Trimming shortened V by 2 bases and J by 0 bases, and 15 bases separated the two germline ends. The CDR3 DNA sequence: TGTGCCAGCAGCTTAAATGGCGGGGGCTCTAGCACAGATACGCAGTATTTT. Protein: CASSLNGGGSSTDTQYF.

In DNA, the CDR3 is TGTGCCAGCAGTTATTCCGGGAAAGATGGTGACGAGCAGTACTTC. Translated: CASSYSGKDGDEQYF. The chain carries TRBV6-2 or TRBV6-3 and TRBJ2-7, with D possibly matching TRBD2 (5 bases). V lost 3 bases, J lost 5 bases, and 17 bases lay in between. Looked up from germline, CDR1 is MNHEY and CDR2 is SVGEGT. This CDR3 spans 15 amino acids.

The rearrangement links TRBV5-6 to TRBJ1-5; 11 bases are a match to TRBD1. Germline CDR1 is SGHDT and CDR2 is YYEEEE. The CDR3 contains 14 residues. V shed 4 bases, J shed 6 bases, and the junction held 3 bases outside the gene matches. CDR3 DNA: TGTGCCAGCAGCCTAGGGACAGGGGGTCAGCCCCAGCATTTT. Translation gives CASSLGTGGQPQHF.

The gene calls are TRBV4-3 and TRBJ2-5; 10 nucleotides agree with TRBD2. The CDR3 contains 18 residues. V was clipped by 3 bases and J by 3 bases; unmatched bases: 13. The germline gives CDR1 LGHNA, CDR2 YSLEER. The CDR3 region has the DNA TGCGCCAGCAGCCATCAACAAACCGGGACTAGCGCCGAAGAGACCCAGTACTTC. Amino acid sequence: CASSHQQTGTSAEETQYF.

The chain couples TRBV5-1 to TRBJ2-1; 10 nucleotides agree with TRBD2. This CDR3 has 15 amino acids. J was trimmed by 5 bases and V by 0 bases; bases with no gene match: 2. Germline CDR1 and CDR2: SGHRS and YFSETQ. The CDR3 DNA sequence: TGCGCCAGCAGCTTGGTAGCGGGGGGAGACAATGAGCAGTTCTTC. Protein sequence: CASSLVAGGDNEQFF.

The CDR3 is CASSQAEGVLGTEAFF. The CDR3, as DNA: TGCGCCAGCAGCCAAGCTGAGGGGGTGCTCGGCACTGAAGCTTTCTTT. V gene TRBV4-3 combines with J gene TRBJ1-1; D may be TRBD1 (6 bases). Trimming cost V 1 base and J 4 bases, with 16 bases left between them. The CDR3 is made up of 16 amino acids. Germline assignment: CDR1 LGHNA and CDR2 YSLEER.

In regard to this clone: Different DNA sequences within this sample yield the same CDR3. This chain uses TRBV4-3 with TRBJ1-5, with TRBD1 matching over 10 bases. CDR1 is LGHNA, CDR2 YSLEER, per germline. V shed 2 bases and J 5 bases; nucleotides not matched to a gene: 3. This CDR3 is 15 amino acids long. CDR3 sequence reads: CASSQRTGGDQPQHF. The CDR3 DNA reads TGCGCCAGCAGCCAAAGGACAGGGGGGGATCAGCCCCAGCATTTT.

The chain recombines TRBV10-3 with TRBJ2-1; 16 bases are a match to TRBD2. Germline V CDR1 and CDR2: ENHRY, SYGVKD. Trimming at V came to 6 bases and at J to 4 bases, leaving 6 bases not matched to a gene. The CDR3 is 17 residues long. CDR3 in DNA: TGTGCCATCAGGGATCCGGGACTAGCGGGGGGGTACAATGAGCAGTTCTTC. This gives the protein CAIRDPGLAGGYNEQFF.

The J gene is TRBJ1-2, the V gene TRBV6-5; no reliable D call. This CDR3 region has 14 residues. The ends were cut back, 5 bases at V and 2 bases at J, with 12 bases in the middle. The germline V gene encodes CDR1 MNHEY and CDR2 SVGAGI. Written as DNA, the CDR3 is TGTGCCAGCAGTCACAGCTTTAGGAACTATGGCTACACCTTC. Translating it yields CASSHSFRNYGYTF.

V usage is TRBV5-1 and J usage is TRBJ1-1; perhaps TRBD1 as D (5 bases). CDR1 and CDR2 (germline): SGHRS, YFSETQ. Trimming shortened V by 0 bases and J by 6 bases, and 15 bases separated the two germline ends. CDR3 size: 15 residues. CDR3 bases: TGCGCCAGCAGCTTGGCCGGCAGGGAGGTCGCTGAAGCTTTCTTT. This encodes CASSLAGREVAEAFF.

This clone was seen more than once but under ten times. The DNA of the CDR3 is TGTGCCAGCAGCTTCGGGGGGGGGCAAGAGACCCAGTACTTC. Its translation: CASSFGGGQETQYF. J is TRBJ2-5 and V is TRBV11-2, with 8 bases lining up with TRBD2. V lost 3 bases and J lost 2; bases outside the gene matches: 2. Germline-derived CDR1 and CDR2 are SGHAT and FQNNGV. The CDR3 covers 14 residues. The full variable domain, with the rest looked up from reference TRBV11-2 and TRBJ2-5, is EAGVAQSPRYKIIEKRQSVAFWCNPISGHATLYWYQQILGQGPKLLIQFQNNGVVDDSQLPKDRFSAERLKGVDSTLKIQPAKLEDSAVYLCASSFGGGQETQYFGPGTRLLVL.

This clone has a single count. This rearrangement joins TRBV6-4 to TRBJ2-3; D might be TRBD2 (7 bases). Trimming pared 0 bases from V and 0 bases from J, leaving 13 bases between. CDR1 is MRHNA and CDR2 is SNTAGT in the germline V gene. The CDR3 length is 17 residues. The CDR3 coding sequence is TGTGCCAGCAGTGACTCAGGCGGGGGCGACAGCACAGATACGCAGTATTTT. Translating it yields CASSDSGGGDSTDTQYF.

This clone occurred a few times. The chain recombines TRBV7-2 with TRBJ1-6; D is perhaps TRBD1 (5 bases). CDR1 and CDR2 from the germline V gene are SGHTA and FQGNSA. CDR3 length: 14 amino acids. V dropped 0 bases and J dropped 5 bases, with 5 bases sitting between them. CDR3 loop: CASSLATDNSPLHF. The CDR3 nucleotides are TGTGCCAGCAGCTTAGCGACAGATAATTCACCCCTCCACTTT.

The chain carries TRBV6-2 or TRBV6-3 and TRBJ1-1; D is possibly TRBD1 (6 bases). The CDR3 extends over 14 amino acids. V was clipped by 5 bases and J by 8 bases, with 18 bases between them. Germline loops: CDR1 MNHEY, CDR2 SVGEGT. The CDR3 loop reads CASSPPSRTAEAFF. The CDR3 DNA sequence: TGTGCCAGCAGTCCCCCTTCTCGGACAGCGGAAGCTTTCTTT.

The chain links TRBV19 to TRBJ1-5; no reliable D call. Trimming took 7 bases from V and 6 from J, leaving 16 bases between them. Germline assignment: CDR1 LNHDA and CDR2 SQIVND (reference sequence). The CDR3 runs to 14 residues. The chain's CDR3 is CASTGRPEGQPQHF. CDR3 sequence (DNA): TGTGCCAGTACCGGGAGGCCGGAGGGTCAGCCCCAGCATTTT. The full variable domain, in which reference TRBV19 and TRBJ1-5 provide the parts outside the CDR3, is DGGITQSPKYLFRKEGQNVTLSCEQNLNHDAMYWYRQDPGQGLRLIYYSQIVNDFQKGDIAEGYSVSREKKESFPLTVTSAQKNPTAFYLCASTGRPEGQPQHFGDGTRLSIL.

In its sample, this clone was seen a few times. J is TRBJ2-2 and V is TRBV19, with TRBD2 matching 11 bases. This CDR3 spans 18 amino acids. The J segment lost 4 bases and the V segment lost 7 bases, leaving 14 bases of the junction unmatched. Germline V gene data show CDR1 as LNHDA and CDR2 as SQIVND (reference sequence). DNA for the CDR3: TGTGCCAGTACCACACCCTTTATAGCGGGGGGGCCCACCGGGGAGCTGTTTTTT. Translating it yields CASTTPFIAGGPTGELFF.

The J gene is TRBJ1-5, the V gene TRBV6-4, with D unresolved. The CDR3 covers 15 residues. Per germline, CDR1 MRHNA and CDR2 SNTAGT. V gave up 4 bases and J gave up 0 bases, with 10 bases separating them. The CDR3 region has the DNA TGTGCCAGCAGTGGGCAGGTTCTTAGCAATCAGCCCCAGCATTTT. This codes for CASSGQVLSNQPQHF.